Sequencing of this TCR beta chain was carried out in a study of T-cell reconstitution after alpha-beta-depleted transplantation in children. Overall study results and limits: It was surviving recipient T cells and thymic progenitors that gave some patients high TCRbeta diversity at day 60. Most T-cell counts and diversity one year after the transplant came from T cells that were newly produced. About two months after transplant, alpha-beta T cells reportedly came from several hundred expanded graft clones.

Note on this clonotype: Antigen unknown.

Researchers prepared the TCRbeta library using unique molecular identifiers, the study reports. MiXCR, run by TCRdb on the PCR reads, gives a single entry per CDR3 protein. Found here are roughly 100,000 distinct CDR3 sequences, approximately 6% of them singletons; the top ten hold approximately 6.6%. The sequences come from PBMCs, mostly from graft donor cells, collected 60 days after TCRalphabeta/CD19-depleted stem cell transplant. The sequence was collected from a female patient between 2 and 10 years old who had a stem cell transplant for Fanconi anemia, so the T cells may come from the graft donor.

The CDR3: CAWSVDGTGNTIYF. DNA of the CDR3: TGTGCCTGGAGTGTAGATGGGACTGGAAACACCATATATTTT. V usage is TRBV30 and J usage is TRBJ1-3; D not certain. This CDR3 spans 14 amino acids. CDR1 is GTSNPN, CDR2 SVGIG, per germline (reference sequence). Trimming removed 0 bases at V and 2 bases at J, with 8 bases between.